There are a few counts of the clone carrying this TCR beta chain. The sample originates from a study of T cell changes during pregnancy in multiple sclerosis. Germline V CDR1 and CDR2: SGHAT, FQDESV (reference sequence). V shed 5 bases and J shed 1 base, with 15 bases lying between them. The CDR3 spans 15 residues. Profiling relied on immunoSEQ multiplex PCR, and the TCRdb table lists in-frame clones only, not all of them. Here the sample spans roughly 93,000 clones, 85% to 95% being singletons. This sequence was found in a female donor with multiple sclerosis, enrolled in a pregnancy study. The V and J genes are TRBV11-1 and TRBJ2-7, with D possibly matching TRBD1 (6 bases). This sample comprised peripheral blood, obtained before pregnancy. CDR3 DNA: TGTGCCAGCAGCCCCTGGGGGCAAAGGTCCTACGAGCAGTACTTC. Encoded protein: CASSPWGQRSYEQYF.